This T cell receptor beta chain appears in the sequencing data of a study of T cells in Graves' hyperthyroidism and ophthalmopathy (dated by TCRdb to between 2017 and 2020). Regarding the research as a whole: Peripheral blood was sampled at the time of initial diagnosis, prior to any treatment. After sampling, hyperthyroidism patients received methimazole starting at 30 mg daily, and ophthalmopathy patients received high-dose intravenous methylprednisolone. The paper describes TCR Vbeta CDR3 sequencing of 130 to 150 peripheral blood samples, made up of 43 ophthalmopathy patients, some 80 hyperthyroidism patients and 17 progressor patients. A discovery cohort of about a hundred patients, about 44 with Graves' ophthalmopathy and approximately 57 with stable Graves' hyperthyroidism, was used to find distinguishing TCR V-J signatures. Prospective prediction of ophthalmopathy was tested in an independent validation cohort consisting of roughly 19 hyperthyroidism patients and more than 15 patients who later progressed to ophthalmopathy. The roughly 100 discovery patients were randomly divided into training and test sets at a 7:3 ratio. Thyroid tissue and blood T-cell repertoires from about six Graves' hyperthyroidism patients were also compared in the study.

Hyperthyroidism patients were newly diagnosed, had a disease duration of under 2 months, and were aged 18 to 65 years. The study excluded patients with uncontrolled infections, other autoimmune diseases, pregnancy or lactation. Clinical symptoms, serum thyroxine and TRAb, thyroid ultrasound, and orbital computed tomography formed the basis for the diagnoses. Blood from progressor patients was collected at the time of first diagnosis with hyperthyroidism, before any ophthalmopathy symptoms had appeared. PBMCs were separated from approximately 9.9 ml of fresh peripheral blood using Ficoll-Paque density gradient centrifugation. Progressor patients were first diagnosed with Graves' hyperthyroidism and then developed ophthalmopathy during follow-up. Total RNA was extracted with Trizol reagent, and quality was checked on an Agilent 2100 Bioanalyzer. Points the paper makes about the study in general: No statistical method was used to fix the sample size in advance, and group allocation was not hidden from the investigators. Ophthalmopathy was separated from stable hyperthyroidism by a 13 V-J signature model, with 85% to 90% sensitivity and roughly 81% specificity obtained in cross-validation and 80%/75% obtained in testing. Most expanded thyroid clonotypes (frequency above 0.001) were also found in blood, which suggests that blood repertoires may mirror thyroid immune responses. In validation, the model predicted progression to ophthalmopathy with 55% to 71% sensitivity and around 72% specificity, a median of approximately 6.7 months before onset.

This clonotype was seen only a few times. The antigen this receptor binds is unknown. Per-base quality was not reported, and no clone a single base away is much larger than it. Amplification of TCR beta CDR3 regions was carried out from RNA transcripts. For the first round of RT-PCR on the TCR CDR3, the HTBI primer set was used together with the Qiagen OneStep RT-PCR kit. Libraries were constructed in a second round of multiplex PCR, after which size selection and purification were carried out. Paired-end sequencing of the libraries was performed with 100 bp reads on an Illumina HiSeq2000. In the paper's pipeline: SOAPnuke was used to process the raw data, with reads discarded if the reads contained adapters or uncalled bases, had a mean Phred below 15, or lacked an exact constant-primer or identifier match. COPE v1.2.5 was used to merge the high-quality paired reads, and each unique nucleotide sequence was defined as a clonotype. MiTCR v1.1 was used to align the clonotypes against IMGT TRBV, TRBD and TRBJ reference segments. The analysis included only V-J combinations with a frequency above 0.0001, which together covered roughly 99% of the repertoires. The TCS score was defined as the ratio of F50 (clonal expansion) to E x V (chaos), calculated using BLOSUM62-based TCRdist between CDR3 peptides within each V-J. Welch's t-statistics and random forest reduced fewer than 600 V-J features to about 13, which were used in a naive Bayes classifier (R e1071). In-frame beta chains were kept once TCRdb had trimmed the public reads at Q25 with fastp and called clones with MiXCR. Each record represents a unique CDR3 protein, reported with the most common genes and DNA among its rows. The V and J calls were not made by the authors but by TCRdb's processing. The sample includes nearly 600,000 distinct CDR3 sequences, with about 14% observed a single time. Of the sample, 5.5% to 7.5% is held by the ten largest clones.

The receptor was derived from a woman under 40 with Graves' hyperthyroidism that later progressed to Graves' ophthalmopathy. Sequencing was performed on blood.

The DNA sequence is as follows: TGCGCCAGCAGCCAAGTTAACCCGGGGCTCCTCCACTTT. Its product reads: CASSQVNPGLLHF. The chain couples TRBV4-1 to TRBJ1-6; possibly the D gene is TRBD1, per 5 matching bases. The CDR3 has 13 amino acids, counting the end cysteine and phenylalanine. Solely the CDR3 DNA is kept, with 39 bases framed from the first base. V is cut by 1 base and J by 15 bases, and the space between the germline ends is 13 bases. CDR1 and CDR2, looked up from the germline V gene, are MGHRA and YSYEKL.